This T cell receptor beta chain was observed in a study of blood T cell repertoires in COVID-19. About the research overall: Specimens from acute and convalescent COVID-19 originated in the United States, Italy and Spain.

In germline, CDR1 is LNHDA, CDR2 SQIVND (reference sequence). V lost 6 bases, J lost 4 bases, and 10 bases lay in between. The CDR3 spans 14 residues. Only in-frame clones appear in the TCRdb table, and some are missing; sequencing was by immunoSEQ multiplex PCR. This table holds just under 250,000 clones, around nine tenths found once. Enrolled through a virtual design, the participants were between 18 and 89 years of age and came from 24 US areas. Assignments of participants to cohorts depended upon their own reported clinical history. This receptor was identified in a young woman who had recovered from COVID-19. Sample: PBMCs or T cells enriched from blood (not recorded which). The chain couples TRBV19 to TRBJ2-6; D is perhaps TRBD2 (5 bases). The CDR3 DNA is TGTGCCAGTAGCGGGAACTACGGGGCCAACGTCCTGACTTTC. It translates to CASSGNYGANVLTF.